The sequence of this T cell receptor beta chain was determined in a study of control samples from healthy donors and cancer patients (dated by TCRdb to 2019 to 2021). CDR1 and CDR2 are drawn from the germline V gene: SGHRS, YFSETQ. V is cut back by 5 bases and J by 6 bases, with 10 bases in the junction unmatched. From its cysteine to its phenylalanine, the CDR3 spans 15 amino acids. Only the CDR3 DNA stays, 45 bases, in frame from base 1. The receptor library was made with the immunoSEQ multiplex PCR assay. The immuneACCESS repertoire file appears here via TCRdb, limited to in-frame rearrangements. These files lack a portion of the clones; in checked studies, under half of the deficit traces to unresolved V genes, and the cause of the others is not known. The sample table contains 78,000 or so clones; only one count was recorded for 88% of them. The ten most abundant clones make up 4.5% to 6% of the sample.

As for this clone: This clone's antigen is unknown. One base away there is no much larger clone; base qualities are not given.

The sequence joins TRBV5-1 to TRBJ1-5, and TRBD1 aligns with 8 junction nucleotides. This TCR was recovered from a woman between 50 and 59 years old in good health. Sequenced: blood. The CDR3 protein sequence reads: CASRPTGGSGQPQHF. The nucleotides are TGCGCCAGCAGACCTACAGGGGGAAGTGGTCAGCCCCAGCATTTT.